This T cell receptor (beta chain) derives from a study of patients and donors after allogeneic stem cell transplantation (dated by TCRdb to 2020 to 2021). Library preparation employed RT-PCR. Sequencing was performed on a NextSeq 550. TCRdb itself trimmed the public reads at Q25 with fastp, ran MiXCR and retained productive beta chains. Each CDR3 protein appears once, grouped with its most common genes and DNA. Recorded for this sample are 200,000 to 250,000 distinct CDR3 sequences; 13% to 15% of them occurred a single time. 11% of the sample is taken by the ten largest. On this clonotype: The specificity of this receptor is unknown. Per-nucleotide qualities are absent, and no much larger clonotype sits a single base away.

CDR1 and CDR2 were assigned from the germline V gene as SGDLS and YYNGEE. Spanning cysteine to phenylalanine, the CDR3 consists of 15 amino acids. CDR3 DNA only is kept here, 45 bases in frame from base 1. Unmatched junction bases come to 4, with V trimmed by 1 base and J by 4 bases. Sequenced input: blood, either unsorted or a sorted T cell fraction (not recorded which). The clonotype originates from a human donor who was either an allogeneic HSCT recipient or a stem cell or donor lymphocyte infusion donor (not recorded which). It is not recorded whose cells these are; they may come from a transplant donor. The V and J genes are TRBV9 and TRBJ2-2; the junction holds 7 bases that match TRBD2. The nucleotide sequence is TGTGCCAGCAGCGTAACTAGCGAGCCCACCGGGGAGCTGTTTTTT. It translates to CASSVTSEPTGELFF. Outside the CDR3, residues come from the reference TRBV9 and TRBJ2-2 proteins, so the full variable domain is: DSGVTQTPKHLITATGQRVTLRCSPRSGDLSVYWYQQSLDQGLQFLIQYYNGEERAKGNILERFSAQQFPDLHSELNLSSLELGDSALYFCASSVTSEPTGELFFGEGSRLTVL.